These 8 T cell receptor beta chains originate from one sample sequenced in a study. A single record per CDR3 protein comes from TCRdb applying MiXCR to the 5' RACE reads. The data hold 50,000 to 80,000 distinct CDR3 sequences, with 20% to 25% observed a single time. The sample was memory CD4+ T cells sorted from a lymph node. Subset noted: memory CD4+ T cells, CD4+CD45RO+CD25-. These receptors came from a female donor with breast cancer.

The table lists this clonotype with many counts. The chain carries TRBV6-1 and TRBJ1-5; 8 positions match TRBD1. The CDR3 loop spans 15 amino acids. V trimming: 6 bases; J trimming: 6 bases; junction bases outside the gene matches: 10. CDR1 is MNHNS, CDR2 SASEGT, per germline. CDR3 sequence reads: CASSGSGQGGQPQHF. DNA for the CDR3: TGTGCCAGCAGCGGTTCTGGACAGGGCGGTCAGCCCCAGCATTTT.

The chain links TRBV6-2 or TRBV6-3 to TRBJ2-7; no clear D. Looked up from germline, CDR1 is MNHEY and CDR2 is SVGEGT. V was shortened by 2 bases and J by 8 bases, with 16 bases between the two germline ends. This CDR3 has 14 amino acids. The CDR3 here is CASSYQRIGPKQYF. CDR3 nucleotides: TGTGCCAGCAGTTACCAACGGATAGGCCCGAAGCAGTACTTC.

This clonotype was detected a few times. The V call is TRBV7-2, the J call TRBJ2-1, with 9 bases that match TRBD1. V trimming: 5 bases; J trimming: 8 bases; junction bases outside the gene matches: 13. Per the germline V gene, CDR1 is SGHTA and CDR2 is FQGNSA. This CDR3 comprises 16 residues. CDR3 protein: CASSLQPGQGGDEQFF. The CDR3 region has the DNA TGTGCCAGCAGCCTACAACCGGGACAGGGAGGTGATGAGCAGTTCTTC.

The rearrangement joins TRBV5-1 to TRBJ2-1, with 7 bases matching TRBD2. Per the germline V gene, CDR1 is SGHRS and CDR2 is YFSETQ. Trimming removed 5 bases from V and 5 bases from J; junction bases left unmatched: 10. The CDR3 is 15 amino acids. In DNA, the CDR3 is TGCGCCAGCAGGGACTCTCTAGCGGCCCACAATGAGCAGTTCTTC. It codes for CASRDSLAAHNEQFF.

A remark on this clonotype: Being one base from a much bigger clone, this may be a read error. CDR3 region: CASSMDRDDERFF. Here the CDR3 DNA reads TGTGCCAGCAGCATGGACAGGGACGATGAGCGGTTCTTC. The chain links TRBV7-6 to TRBJ2-1; 8 nucleotides agree with TRBD1. Germline CDR1 reads SGHVS; CDR2 reads FNYEAQ. CDR3 length equals 13 residues.

This clonotype was seen only once. A much larger clone is a single base away; this may be a read error. The J gene is TRBJ2-5, the V gene TRBV5-1; 9 bases are a match to TRBD2. The CDR3 length is 14 residues. The junction had 11 bases not matched to a gene; V was cut back by 8 bases and J by 6 bases. CDR1 is SGHRS, CDR2 YFSETQ, per germline. The CDR3, as DNA: TGCGCCAGTCAAGGGAGTAGCGGGAGCCAGACCCAGTACTTC. It is translated as CASQGSSGSQTQYF. The full variable domain, rest sourced from reference TRBV5-1 and TRBJ2-5, is KAGVTQTPRYLIKTRGQQVTLSCSPISGHRSVSWYQQTPGQGLQFLFEYFSETQRNKGNFPGRFSGRQFSNSRSEMNVSTLELGDSALYLCASQGSSGSQTQYFGPGTRLLVL.

This sequence joins TRBV29-1 and TRBJ1-2; D is uncertain. V lost 3 bases and J lost 8, with 13 bases in between. The germline V gene has CDR1 SQVTM and CDR2 ANQGSEA. CDR3 length: 12 amino acids. Here the CDR3 reads CSVEGQARGYTF. In nucleotides, the CDR3 is TGCAGCGTTGAGGGTCAAGCCAGGGGCTACACCTTC.

This clonotype was counted only a few times. CDR3 nucleotide sequence: TGTGCCAGCAGCTCTAACAGGGGCGAGACCCAGTACTTC. Translating gives CASSSNRGETQYF. V gene TRBV9 combines with J gene TRBJ2-5; 7 bases agree with TRBD1. Germline CDR1 SGDLS, CDR2 YYNGEE. This CDR3 contains 13 residues. After removal of 4 bases from V and 5 bases from J, the junction contained 5 bases not matched to a gene.